This entry describes one T cell receptor (beta chain). The CDR3 is 18 amino acids. V was cut by 0 bases and J by 6 bases, with 24 bases left in between. Germline assignment: CDR1 LGHNT and CDR2 FRNRAP. These data come from a study of blood T cell repertoires in COVID-19. Study at large: Samples taken during acute and convalescent COVID-19 were collected in the United States, Italy and Spain.

In the original workflow: Amplification of reference gene primers provided the estimated nucleated cell counts. Method: immunoSEQ multiplex PCR; TCRdb's copy keeps in-frame clones and lacks some. For V, J and clone size, that table is used; D and trimming come from the DNA. The data contain 150,000 to 250,000 clones, about 80% of them seen just once; the ten biggest clones take up around 6.9%. The source of this sequence is a human donor with acute or convalescent COVID-19. The donor label of this sample is uncertain. The chain couples TRBV12-5 to TRBJ2-7; a possible D gene is TRBD2 (7 bases). The sequenced sample was peripheral blood. The CDR3 reads CASGLVTTGGQSFSEQYF. As DNA, the CDR3 is TGTGCTAGTGGTTTGGTCACTACGGGGGGCCAATCGTTCTCCGAGCAGTACTTC.